The clone carrying this T cell receptor (beta chain) was detected only a few times. Its antigen is as yet unknown. The CDR3 runs 14 residues. The germline V gene encodes CDR1 KGHSH and CDR2 LQKENI. V was shortened by 3 bases and J by 6 bases, with 15 bases between the two germline ends. The data derive from a study of naive and memory T cell subsets. The study's findings and limits: Especially in CD8 cells, naive repertoires contained a few larger clonotypes, possibly CD45RA-re-expressing memory cells.

Both TRBC1 and TRBC2 were covered by a beta constant-region primer of two equimolar oligonucleotides. Four rounds of PCR amplified the ligated cDNA using nested alpha and beta constant-region primers plus SP2. TCRdb redid the calling of the UMI-ligation and nested PCR reads with MiXCR, one entry per CDR3 protein. The sample records 150,000 or so distinct CDR3 sequences, roughly 22% being singletons. The clonotype was recovered from a human donor in good health. V is TRBV18 and J is TRBJ2-7, with D possibly TRBD1 on 6 matching bases. What was sequenced was naive CD4+ T cells from blood. CDR3 bases: TGTGCCAGCTCACCCTCGGGACAAGCCGCCGAGCAGTACTTC. It yields the protein CASSPSGQAAEQYF.